This TCR beta chain was retrieved from a study of identical twins. The study's findings and limits: Beta clonotypes that were abundant in cord blood contained fewer insertions, a pattern absent from memory repertoires. Models underpredicted monozygotic twin sharing of out-of-frame TCR alpha. Analyses based on zero insertions could be partly confounded by invariant MAIT and iNKT cells.

Regarding this clonotype: Its target is not known.

The V gene end was trimmed by 1 base and the J gene end by 9 bases; junction bases not matched to a gene: 3. Germline V CDR1 and CDR2: LNHNV, YYDKDF (reference sequence). The CDR3 sequence is 13 residues long. Using its own MiXCR run on the 5' RACE reads, TCRdb lists one record per CDR3 protein. Of about 570,000 distinct CDR3 sequences in the sample, more than 9% were seen once. These same records also appear under a second study, on yellow fever vaccine responses in identical twins.

Sequenced material: PBMCs. This clonotype originated in a woman younger than 30 in good health. This chain links TRBV15 with TRBJ2-1; 7 bases fit TRBD1. CDR3 residues: CATSRVTGVEQFF. CDR3 DNA: TGTGCCACCAGCAGAGTAACAGGGGTTGAGCAGTTCTTC.